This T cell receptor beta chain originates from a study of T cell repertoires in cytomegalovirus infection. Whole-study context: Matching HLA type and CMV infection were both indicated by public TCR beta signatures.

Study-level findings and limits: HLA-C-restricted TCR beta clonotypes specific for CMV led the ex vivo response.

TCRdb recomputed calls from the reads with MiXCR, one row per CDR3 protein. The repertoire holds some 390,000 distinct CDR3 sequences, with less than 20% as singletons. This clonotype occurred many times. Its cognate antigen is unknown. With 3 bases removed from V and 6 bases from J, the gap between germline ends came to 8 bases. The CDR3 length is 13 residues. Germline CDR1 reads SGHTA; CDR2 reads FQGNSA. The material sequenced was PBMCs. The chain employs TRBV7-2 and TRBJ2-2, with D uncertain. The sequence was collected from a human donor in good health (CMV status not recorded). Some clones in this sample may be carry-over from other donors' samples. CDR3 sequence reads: CASSFRPAGELFF. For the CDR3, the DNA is TGTGCCAGCAGCTTCCGTCCTGCCGGGGAGCTGTTTTTT.